This entry features one TCR beta chain sequence. Its matching antigen is unknown. The data were obtained in a study of T cells after yellow fever vaccination. Study at large: Those fractions that held only low numbers of cells were prepared using the SMART-Seq v4 Ultra Low Input RNA kit. Findings of the study overall: When the response was secondary, it was weaker but reached its peak faster, day 5 versus 15. Boosting was followed by the reappearance of most primary-vaccination clones (roughly 95% CD4, about 90% CD8).

One entry per CDR3 protein, called by TCRdb with MiXCR from the 5' RACE reads. Among hundreds of thousands of distinct CDR3 sequences listed, around an eighth were seen once. The germline V gene encodes CDR1 MDHEN and CDR2 SYDVKM. The CDR3 consists of 16 residues. Between the trimmed V and J ends, which lost 6 bases and 2 bases, there was a span of 17 bases. Sequenced here: PBMCs, sampled on the day of the yellow fever booster vaccination. V is TRBV28 and J is TRBJ2-1; no clear D. This receptor was obtained from a man aged 30 to 39 who received the YFV17D yellow fever vaccine. The CDR3 loop is CASSSSFQTTYNEQFF. The CDR3 DNA follows: TGTGCCAGCAGCTCTTCGTTCCAGACGACCTACAATGAGCAGTTCTTC.